This TCR beta chain was recorded in a study of blood T cell repertoires in COVID-19 (dated by TCRdb to the early 2020s). With regard to the full study: The collaborator samples originated in the United States, Italy and Spain and spanned the acute and convalescent phases of COVID-19. The prospective study material was composed of cDNA or gDNA derived from T cells, B-cell-depleted T cells, or PBMCs. The dataset comprised deeply sampled blood TCRbeta repertoires from subjects exposed to, actively infected with, or recovered from COVID-19. The repertoires were released in a freely available public database meant as a resource for research on the immune response to SARS-CoV-2. Samples were obtained from the ongoing ImmuneRACE study (first 160 participants) and from some 1,200 subjects provided by 6 global collaborators. A de-identified subject ID, COVID-19 status, age in years and sex were almost always included in the sample metadata. Where available, HLA class I and class II types were taken from metadata supplied by the sample provider and were not determined by assay-based typing. The investigation overall reported the following: The quantity of clinical and demographic metadata differed by source and by participant and was supplied without curation.

Collaborating institutions collected whole blood in K2EDTA tubes following their own protocols. For TCRbeta analysis, collaborators shipped samples as frozen whole blood, isolated PBMCs, or DNA extracted from either of those sample types. On this clone: Its antigen has not been determined. No much larger clonotype is one base removed from it; base qualities were not supplied.

The immunoSEQ Assay, a bias-controlled multiplex PCR, was used to amplify TCRbeta CDR3 regions from genomic DNA. Processing in the source paper ran as follows. The number of nucleated cells in each sample was estimated by amplification of reference gene primers within the assay. To quantify the absolute abundance of each unique TCRbeta CDR3 rearrangement, sequence reads were collapsed and filtered. For each sample, productive Simpson clonality was calculated as the square root of Simpson's diversity index over productive rearrangements. TCRdb carries this immuneACCESS record with in-frame sequences only. Its versions omit some clonotypes, under half of them owing to an unresolved V gene in the studies checked, with the rest unexplained. That table is the source of V, J and clone size, and D and trimming were worked out from the DNA. This sample is represented by about 36,000 clones; more than 60% of them were singletons. The ten largest clones take up roughly 2% of the sample.

Relative to germline, V is 5 bases shorter and J is 2 bases shorter, with 11 bases between their ends. Measured from the cysteine to the phenylalanine, the CDR3 is 14 residues long. Only the CDR3 DNA stays, 42 bases, in frame from base 1. CDR1 and CDR2 were assigned from the germline V gene as SGHVS and FQNEAQ. Material: peripheral blood. This sequence uses TRBV7-8 and TRBJ2-3, with TRBD2 tentatively as D gene (6 bases match). This TCR came from a man between 60 and 75 years old with active COVID-19. In nucleotides, the sequence is TGTGCCAGCAGCGCTCGGAGGGTCACAGATACGCAGTATTTT. It encodes CASSARRVTDTQYF.